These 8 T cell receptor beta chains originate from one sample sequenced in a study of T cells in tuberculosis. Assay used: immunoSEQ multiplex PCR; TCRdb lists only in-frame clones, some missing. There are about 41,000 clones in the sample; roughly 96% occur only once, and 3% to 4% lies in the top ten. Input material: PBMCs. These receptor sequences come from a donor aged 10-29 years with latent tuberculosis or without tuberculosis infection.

The CDR3 loop reads CASATGAGANVLTF. CDR3 nucleotides: TGTGCCAGTGCCACAGGGGCCGGGGCCAACGTCCTGACTTTC. The J gene is TRBJ2-6, the V gene TRBV25-1; TRBD1 agrees at 7 bases. The germline V gene has CDR1 MGHDK and CDR2 SYGVNS. The CDR3 loop spans 14 amino acids. J gave up 4 bases and V 9 bases, and 6 bases lay outside the gene matches. The full variable domain, rest sourced from reference TRBV25-1 and TRBJ2-6, is EADIYQTPRYLVIGTGKKITLECSQTMGHDKMYWYQQDPGMELHLIHYSYGVNSTEKGDLSSESTVSRIRTEHFPLTLESARPSHTSQYLCASATGAGANVLTFGAGSRLTVL.

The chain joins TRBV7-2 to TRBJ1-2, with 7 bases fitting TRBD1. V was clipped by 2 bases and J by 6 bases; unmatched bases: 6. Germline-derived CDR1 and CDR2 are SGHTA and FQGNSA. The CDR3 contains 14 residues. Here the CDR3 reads CASSLWDSVNGYTF. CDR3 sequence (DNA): TGTGCCAGCAGCTTATGGGACAGCGTGAATGGCTACACCTTC.

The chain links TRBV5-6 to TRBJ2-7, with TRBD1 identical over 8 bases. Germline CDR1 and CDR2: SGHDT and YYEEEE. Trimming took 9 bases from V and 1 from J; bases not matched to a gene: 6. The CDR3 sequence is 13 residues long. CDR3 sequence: CATRTGSSYEQYF. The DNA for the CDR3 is TGTGCCACTCGGACAGGGTCATCCTACGAGCAGTACTTC.

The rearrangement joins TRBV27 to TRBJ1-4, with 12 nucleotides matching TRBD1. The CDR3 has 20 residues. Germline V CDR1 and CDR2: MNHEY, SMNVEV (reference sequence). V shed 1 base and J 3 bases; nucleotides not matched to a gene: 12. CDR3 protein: CASSLYSGTGGVRANEKLFF. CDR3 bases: TGTGCCAGCAGTTTATACTCCGGGACAGGGGGCGTTAGGGCTAATGAAAAACTGTTTTTT. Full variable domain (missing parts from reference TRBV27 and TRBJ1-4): EAQVTQNPRYLITVTGKKLTVTCSQNMNHEYMSWYRQDPGLGLRQIYYSMNVEVTDKGDVPEGYKVSRKEKRNFPLILESPSPNQTSLYFCASSLYSGTGGVRANEKLFFGSGTQLSVL.

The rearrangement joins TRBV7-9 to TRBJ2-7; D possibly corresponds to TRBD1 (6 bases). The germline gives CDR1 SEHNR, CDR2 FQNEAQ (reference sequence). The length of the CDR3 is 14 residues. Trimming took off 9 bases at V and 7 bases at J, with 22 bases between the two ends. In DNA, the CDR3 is TGTGCCAGTCAGAAACCGGGACACTCATGGGAGCAGTACTTC. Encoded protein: CASQKPGHSWEQYF.

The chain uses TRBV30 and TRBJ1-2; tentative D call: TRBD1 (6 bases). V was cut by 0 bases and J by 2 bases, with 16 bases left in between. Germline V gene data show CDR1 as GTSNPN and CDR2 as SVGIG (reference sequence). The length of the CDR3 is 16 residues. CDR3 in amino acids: CAWSVWGREGNYGYTF. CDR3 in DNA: TGTGCCTGGAGTGTTTGGGGGCGGGAGGGAAACTATGGCTACACCTTC.

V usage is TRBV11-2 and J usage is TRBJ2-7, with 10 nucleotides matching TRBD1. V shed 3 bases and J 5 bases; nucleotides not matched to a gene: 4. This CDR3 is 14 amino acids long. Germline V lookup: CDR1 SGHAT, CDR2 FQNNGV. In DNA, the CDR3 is TGTGCCAGCAGCTTGGGACAGGGGTTACACGAGCAGTACTTC. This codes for CASSLGQGLHEQYF.

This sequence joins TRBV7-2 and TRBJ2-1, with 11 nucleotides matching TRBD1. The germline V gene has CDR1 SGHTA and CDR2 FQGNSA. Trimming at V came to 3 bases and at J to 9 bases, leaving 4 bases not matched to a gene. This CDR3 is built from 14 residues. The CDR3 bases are TGTGCCAGCAGCTTGGACAGGGGGCAGGGTGAGCAGTTCTTC. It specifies CASSLDRGQGEQFF. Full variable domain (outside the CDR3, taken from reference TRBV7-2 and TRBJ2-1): GAGVSQSPSNKVTEKGKDVELRCDPISGHTALYWYRQSLGQGLEFLIYFQGNSAPDKSGLPSDRFSAERTGGSVSTLTIQRTQQEDSAVYLCASSLDRGQGEQFFGPGTRLTVL.